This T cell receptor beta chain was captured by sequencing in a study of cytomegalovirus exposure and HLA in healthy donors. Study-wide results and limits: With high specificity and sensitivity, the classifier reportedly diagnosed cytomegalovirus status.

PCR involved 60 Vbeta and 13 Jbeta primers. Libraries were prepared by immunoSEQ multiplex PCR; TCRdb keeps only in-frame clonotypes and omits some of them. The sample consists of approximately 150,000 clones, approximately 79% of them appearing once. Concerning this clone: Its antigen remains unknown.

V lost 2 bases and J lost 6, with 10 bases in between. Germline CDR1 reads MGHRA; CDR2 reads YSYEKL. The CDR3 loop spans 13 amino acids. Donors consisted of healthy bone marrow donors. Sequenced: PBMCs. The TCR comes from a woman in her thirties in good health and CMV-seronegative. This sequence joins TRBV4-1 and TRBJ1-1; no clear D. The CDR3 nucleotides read TGCGCCAGCAGCCAAAGCCGAGTGCCTGAAGCTTTCTTT. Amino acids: CASSQSRVPEAFF.